Each of the 25 T cell receptor beta chains below was sequenced from the same sample in a study of blood T cell repertoires in COVID-19 (dated by TCRdb to about 2020). Receptors were amplified or captured by the immunoSEQ multiplex PCR assay. TCRdb limited this immuneACCESS table to in-frame rearrangements with V and J called. A share of clones is missing; checked studies link under half to unresolved V genes, and the rest is unexplained. For this sample the table gives roughly 71,000 clones, of which over 70% were detected only once. 15% to 20% of the sample goes to the ten largest clones. Specimen: peripheral blood. The receptors derive from a man in his 70s who had recovered from COVID-19.

The genes are TRBV7-8 and TRBJ2-1; 12 bases match TRBD2. This CDR3 region has 15 residues. Germline CDR1 and CDR2: SGHVS and FQNEAQ. Trimming took 5 bases from V and 3 from J; bases not matched to a gene: 2. CDR3 sequence reads: CASSATSGGYNEQFF. Written as DNA, the CDR3 is TGTGCCAGCAGCGCGACTAGCGGGGGCTACAATGAGCAGTTCTTC.

The J gene is TRBJ1-4, the V gene TRBV2; the match to TRBD1 covers 8 bases. V was pared by 2 bases and J by 8 bases, with 4 bases of the junction left unmatched. This CDR3 comprises 14 residues. CDR1 and CDR2 from the germline V gene are SNHLY and FYNNEI. CDR3 sequence reads: CASSEQGQVEKLFF. In DNA, the CDR3 is TGTGCCAGCAGTGAACAGGGACAGGTGGAAAAACTGTTTTTT.

This sequence joins TRBV7-2 and TRBJ2-3; 11 bases agree with TRBD2. CDR1 and CDR2 (germline): SGHTA, FQGNSA. The CDR3 length is 16 residues. The ends lost 4 bases at V and 6 bases at J; junction bases unmatched: 9. The CDR3: CASSSLAGGPWDTQYF. CDR3 sequence (DNA): TGTGCCAGCAGCTCGTTAGCGGGAGGGCCATGGGATACGCAGTATTTT.

This clone was seen a single time. V gene TRBV5-4 combines with J gene TRBJ2-1; 9 nucleotides match TRBD2. Losses at the gene ends were 4 bases for V and 8 bases for J; bases not matched to a gene: 10. This CDR3 has 15 residues. Germline values: CDR1 SGHNT, CDR2 YYREEE (reference sequence). CDR3 nucleotide sequence: TGTGCCAGCAGCCCGAGGGGCGGGAGGGCCTATGAGCAGTTCTTC. This sequence encodes CASSPRGGRAYEQFF.

The chain joins TRBV6-5 to TRBJ1-3; D might be TRBD1 (5 bases). With 2 bases removed from V and 0 bases from J, the gap between germline ends came to 8 bases. This CDR3 comprises 15 residues. Germline V gene data show CDR1 as MNHEY and CDR2 as SVGAGI. This CDR3 is CASSYGGDSGNTIYF. CDR3 nucleotide sequence: TGTGCCAGCAGTTACGGAGGGGACTCTGGAAACACCATATATTTT.

This sequence joins TRBV5-1 and TRBJ2-7; no firm D call. Germline CDR1 and CDR2: SGHRS and YFSETQ. The CDR3 is made up of 15 amino acids. V was pared by 7 bases and J by 0 bases, with 17 bases between. CDR3 residues: CASRNRDINSYEQYF. The CDR3 nucleotides are TGCGCCAGCCGAAACCGCGACATAAACTCCTACGAGCAGTACTTC.

As DNA, the CDR3 is TGTGCCACCAGTGATTTACGAGACAGGGATTGGCATTTT. It is translated as CATSDLRDRDWHF. The chain joins TRBV24-1 to TRBJ1-5, with 7 bases that match TRBD1. Germline assignment: CDR1 KGHDR and CDR2 SFDVKD. V shed 1 base, J shed 15 bases, and the junction held 8 bases outside the gene matches. CDR3 length: 13 amino acids.

This rearrangement joins TRBV6-2 or TRBV6-3 to TRBJ1-5, with D maybe TRBD1 (5 bases). The CDR3 sequence is 14 residues long. CDR1 is MNHEY, CDR2 SVGEGT, per germline. Trimming left V 7 bases short and J 6 bases short, with 16 bases between. CDR3 sequence (DNA): TGTGCCAGCACCCCTGGGGGGATCCCTCAGCCCCAGCATTTT. It specifies CASTPGGIPQPQHF.

The rearrangement joins TRBV21-1 to TRBJ2-7; TRBD1, the table's D call, was not compared with the DNA. TRBV21-1 is noted as a pseudogene. The CDR3 is 12 amino acids. CDR3 amino acids: CASSKLDRAGVF. As DNA, the CDR3 is TGTGCCAGCAGCAAATTAGACAGGGCTGGCGTCTTC.

This clone was seen a few times. The chain couples TRBV7-8 to TRBJ1-2; D is perhaps TRBD1 (5 bases). The CDR3 extends over 13 amino acids. The germline V gene has CDR1 SGHVS and CDR2 FQNEAQ. V lost 1 base and J lost 8, with 11 bases in between. CDR3 in amino acids: CASSLGDRPGYTF. The CDR3, as DNA: TGTGCCAGCAGCTTAGGCGACAGACCGGGCTACACCTTC.

This clone was counted a single time. V and J are TRBV6-6 and TRBJ2-1; D may be TRBD1 (6 bases). Trimming took 4 bases from V and 3 from J, leaving 13 bases between them. Germline V CDR1 and CDR2: MNHNY, SVGAGI (reference sequence). This CDR3 comprises 15 residues. The CDR3 region has the DNA TGTGCCAGCAGTTCTAGACAGGTTGGCTACAATGAGCAGTTCTTC. Amino acids: CASSSRQVGYNEQFF.

This sequence joins TRBV7-9 and TRBJ1-1; D ambiguous. Germline-derived CDR1 and CDR2 are SEHNR and FQNEAQ (reference sequence). This CDR3 has 13 residues. V lost 3 bases to trimming and J lost 0 bases, with 5 bases between them. The CDR3 DNA sequence: TGTGCCAGCAGCTTTAGTGTGAACACTGAAGCTTTCTTT. Amino acid sequence: CASSFSVNTEAFF.

This chain connects TRBV7-2 to TRBJ2-2; 7 bases align to TRBD2. J lost 6 bases, V lost 7 bases, and 14 bases had no gene match. The CDR3 is 16 amino acids. Germline V gives CDR1 SGHTA, CDR2 FQGNSA. As DNA, the CDR3 is TGTGCCAGCACCTTCTGGACTAGTTTGTTCCCCGGGGAGCTGTTTTTT. It translates to CASTFWTSLFPGELFF.

Only one count was recorded for this clone. The chain couples TRBV19 to TRBJ2-1, with 9 bases identical to TRBD2. The germline V gene encodes CDR1 LNHDA and CDR2 SQIVND (reference sequence). CDR3 length equals 15 residues. V was pared by 2 bases and J by 6 bases, with 5 bases of the junction left unmatched. CDR3: CASSILAGLINEQFF. CDR3 DNA sequence: TGTGCCAGTAGTATACTAGCGGGGTTGATCAATGAGCAGTTCTTC. The whole variable domain, remainder taken from reference TRBV19 and TRBJ2-1, is DGGITQSPKYLFRKEGQNVTLSCEQNLNHDAMYWYRQDPGQGLRLIYYSQIVNDFQKGDIAEGYSVSREKKESFPLTVTSAQKNPTAFYLCASSILAGLINEQFFGPGTRLTVL.

The chain joins TRBV27 to TRBJ1-5; D uncertain. V was shortened by 6 bases and J by 0 bases, with 12 bases between the two germline ends. This CDR3 comprises 15 residues. Germline V lookup: CDR1 MNHEY, CDR2 SMNVEV (reference sequence). CDR3 nucleotide sequence: TGTGCCAGCAGCAGGAGGGAGGGTAGCAATCAGCCCCAGCATTTT. Translation: CASSRREGSNQPQHF.

This clone was recorded a few times. The J gene is TRBJ1-6, the V gene TRBV25-1; D is ambiguous. The V gene's germline CDR1 is MGHDK and CDR2 SYGVNS. This CDR3 has 14 residues. V lost 7 bases and J 3 bases, leaving 10 bases between the germline ends. CDR3 residues: CASTEPGYNSPLHF. The CDR3 DNA reads TGTGCCAGCACGGAGCCGGGCTATAATTCACCCCTCCACTTT. The complete variable domain, with remaining parts taken from reference TRBV25-1 and TRBJ1-6, reads EADIYQTPRYLVIGTGKKITLECSQTMGHDKMYWYQQDPGMELHLIHYSYGVNSTEKGDLSSESTVSRIRTEHFPLTLESARPSHTSQYLCASTEPGYNSPLHFGNGTRLTVT.

V and J are TRBV18 and TRBJ2-1; D unclear. The ends were cut back, 4 bases at V and 4 bases at J, with 14 bases in the middle. The CDR3 extends over 15 amino acids. Germline CDR1 KGHSH, CDR2 LQKENI. CDR3 amino acids: CASSRTARNYNEQFF. CDR3 DNA sequence: TGTGCCAGCTCACGAACAGCCAGAAATTACAATGAGCAGTTCTTC.

The genes are TRBV10-2 and TRBJ2-1; TRBD2 agrees at 14 bases. Trimming removed 7 bases from V and 10 bases from J; junction bases left unmatched: 15. The CDR3 runs 17 residues. The germline V gene has CDR1 WSHSY and CDR2 SAAADI. The CDR3 nucleotides read TGCGCCAGCACTGCGGCCCTTGGGACTAGCGGGAGTTACGAGCAGTTCTTC. As protein: CASTAALGTSGSYEQFF.

The gene calls are TRBV6-6 and TRBJ2-2, with a possible D match to TRBD1 (6 bases). The CDR3 loop spans 15 amino acids. V gave up 5 bases and J gave up 2 bases, with 12 bases separating them. The germline CDR1 and CDR2 sequences are MNHNY and SVGAGI (reference sequence). CDR3 sequence: CASSAHRVNTGELFF. CDR3 DNA: TGTGCCAGCAGTGCTCACAGGGTTAACACCGGGGAGCTGTTTTTT.

The chain joins TRBV7-2 to TRBJ1-2; possibly TRBD1 for D (5 bases). The CDR3 length is 14 residues. Trimming took 2 bases from V and 2 from J, leaving 9 bases between them. Germline assignment: CDR1 SGHTA and CDR2 FQGNSA. The DNA of the CDR3 is TGTGCCAGCAGCTTACAGGGCTCCAACTATGGCTACACCTTC. It translates to CASSLQGSNYGYTF.

V gene TRBV9 combines with J gene TRBJ1-3; D gene uncertain. The germline V gene has CDR1 SGDLS and CDR2 YYNGEE. This CDR3 spans 15 amino acids. Trimming removed 4 bases from V and 0 bases from J, with 11 bases in between. In nucleotides, the CDR3 is TGTGCCAGCAGCTTAACACCCACCTCTGGAAACACCATATATTTT. Translated: CASSLTPTSGNTIYF.

This chain uses TRBV3-1 (or the pseudogene TRBV3-2) with TRBJ1-4; TRBD1 might be the D (5 bases). CDR1 is LGHDT and CDR2 is YNNKEL in the germline V gene (reference sequence). V was trimmed by 4 bases and J by 3 bases, leaving 9 bases between them. This CDR3 comprises 14 residues. In nucleotides, the CDR3 is TGTGCCAGCAGCCGGGGGGGTGCTAATGAAAAACTGTTTTTT. Its protein product is CASSRGGANEKLFF.

The table lists this clone with many counts. The chain carries TRBV30 and TRBJ1-4; 8 bases map to TRBD1. J lost 7 bases, V lost 5 bases, and 21 bases had no gene match. CDR3 length: 18 amino acids. In germline, CDR1 is GTSNPN, CDR2 SVGIG (reference sequence). This CDR3 reads CAWGRGDRGGQVGEKLFF. The CDR3 DNA is TGTGCCTGGGGGCGGGGAGACAGGGGAGGACAGGTTGGTGAAAAACTGTTTTTT.

The chain joins TRBV6-5 to TRBJ2-1; 10 nucleotides align to TRBD2. This CDR3 contains 13 residues. Per germline, CDR1 MNHEY and CDR2 SVGAGI. Unmatched junction bases numbered 2, after V lost 6 bases and J lost 6 bases. This CDR3 is CASRAGGTNEQFF. The CDR3 nucleotides read TGTGCCAGCAGAGCGGGAGGGACCAATGAGCAGTTCTTC.

This clone was counted once. The chain uses TRBV5-6 and TRBJ1-4; D gene unclear. The germline V and J ends were trimmed by 0 bases and 10 bases, with 10 bases remaining between them. Looked up from germline, CDR1 is SGHDT and CDR2 is YYEEEE. CDR3 length: 13 amino acids. The CDR3 DNA reads as TGTGCCAGCAGCTTGGTGCGTGGCGGAAAACTGTTTTTT. It encodes CASSLVRGGKLFF.